These T cell receptor beta chains were read from a single sample in a study of T cell clonotyping in hematopoietic cell transplantation. Only in-frame clones appear in the TCRdb table, and some are missing; sequencing was by immunoSEQ multiplex PCR. Of tens of thousands of clones listed, about 93% were seen once; the top ten hold roughly 0.85%. Specimen: peripheral blood mononuclear cells. All receptors derive from a woman between 45 and 60 years old in good health. Some clones in this sample may be carry-over from other donors' samples. The CDR3 runs from the conserved cysteine through the conserved F or W. D genes are given only for firm matches. Part of the rows lack a size; the others show once, few, many or a class for expanded clones.

.	TRBV6-6	16	once	TRBJ2-4	CASSPRVGLAKNIQYF	TGTGCCAGCAGTCCCAGGGTGGGCTTAGCCAAAAACATTCAGTACTTC
.	TRBV5-1	13	once	TRBJ2-7	CASSGSPGYEQYF	TGCGCCAGCAGCGGCTCCCCAGGGTACGAGCAGTACTTC
.	TRBV4-3	12	.	TRBJ1-2	CASSQDAGGYTF	TGCGCCAGCAGCCAAGATGCCGGTGGCTACACCTTC
TRBD1	TRBV11-3	13	.	TRBJ1-3	CASSAGQGNTIYF	TGTGCCAGCAGCGCGGGACAGGGAAACACCATATATTTT
TRBD2	TRBV2	17	.	TRBJ2-4	CASSESTSGAAKNIQYF	TGTGCCAGCAGTGAATCGACTAGCGGGGCCGCCAAAAACATTCAGTACTTC
TRBD2	TRBV9	14	.	TRBJ2-5	CASSALAGSETQYF	TGTGCCAGCAGCGCATTAGCGGGAAGTGAGACCCAGTACTTC
.	TRBV6-6	15	.	TRBJ1-1	CASRQGQLMNTEAFF	TGTGCCAGCAGACAAGGACAGCTGATGAACACTGAAGCTTTCTTT
.	TRBV10-3	15	.	TRBJ1-5	CAISVGPSAGQPQHF	TGTGCCATCAGTGTTGGGCCCTCGGCCGGTCAGCCCCAGCATTTT
.	TRBV5-4	16	.	TRBJ1-3	CASSLGLAGGKNTIYF	TGTGCCAGCAGCTTGGGCTTGGCAGGAGGCAAAAACACCATATATTTT
.	TRBV4-3	14	.	TRBJ1-1	CASSQERVNTEAFF	TGCGCCAGCAGCCAAGAGCGGGTGAACACTGAAGCTTTCTTT
.	TRBV4-1	17	once	TRBJ1-4	CASRESRGAATNEKLFF	TGCGCCAGCAGAGAATCCCGGGGGGCCGCAACTAATGAAAAACTGTTTTTT
TRBD2	TRBV2	15	.	TRBJ2-7	CASSEGAGSSYEQYF	TGTGCCAGCAGTGAAGGAGCGGGGAGCTCCTACGAGCAGTACTTC
.	TRBV19	11	once	TRBJ1-6	CASSPGGTLHF	TGTGCCAGTAGTCCGGGGGGGACTCTACACTTT
.	TRBV5-8	15	.	TRBJ1-1	CASSATWTANTEAFF	TGTGCCAGCAGCGCGACCTGGACAGCCAACACTGAAGCTTTCTTT
.	TRBV10-3	14	.	TRBJ1-3	CAISESRTGNTIYF	TGTGCCATCAGTGAGTCTAGGACAGGAAACACCATATATTTT
.	TRBV4-3	16	.	TRBJ1-3	CASSRDRTRSGNTIYF	TGCGCCAGCAGCCGCGACAGGACACGCTCTGGAAACACCATATATTTT
.	TRBV11-1	11	.	TRBJ1-1	CASSFGTEAFF	TGTGCCAGCAGCTTTGGGACTGAAGCTTTCTTT
.	TRBV6-6	15	.	TRBJ1-2	CASSFSREINYGYTF	TGTGCCAGCAGTTTTTCAAGAGAAATTAACTATGGCTACACCTTC
.	TRBV7-2	15	.	TRBJ1-4	CASSLRGTQGEKLFF	TGTGCCAGCAGCTTAAGAGGTACCCAGGGAGAAAAACTGTTTTTT
.	TRBV11-2	12	.	TRBJ2-7	CASSPAGDMQYF	TGTGCCAGCAGCCCAGCAGGGGACATGCAGTACTTC
.	TRBV4-3	15	.	TRBJ1-5	CASSQDAVGNQPQHF	TGCGCCAGCAGCCAAGATGCGGTAGGCAATCAGCCCCAGCATTTT
.	TRBV5-1	15	few	TRBJ2-2	CASSPPTGEAGELFF	TGCGCCAGCAGTCCCCCAACAGGGGAGGCCGGGGAGCTGTTTTTT
TRBD1	TRBV13	15	.	TRBJ2-5	CASSSGQGVQETQYF	TGTGCCAGCAGCTCGGGACAGGGCGTACAAGAGACCCAGTACTTC
TRBD1	TRBV27	16	.	TRBJ2-7	CASSSKPPGQIYEQYF	TGTGCCAGCAGTTCCAAGCCGCCGGGACAGATCTACGAGCAGTACTTC
TRBD1	TRBV7-9	16	.	TRBJ2-7	CASSHGTGDIPYEQYF	TGTGCCAGCAGCCACGGGACAGGAGACATACCCTACGAGCAGTACTTC
.	TRBV6-5	13	.	TRBJ1-3	CASATAGGNTIYF	TGTGCCAGCGCCACGGCCGGGGGAAACACCATATATTTT
.	TRBV12-5	14	.	TRBJ1-1	CASGYDTMNTEAFF	TGTGCTAGTGGTTACGACACCATGAACACTGAAGCTTTCTTT
.	TRBV29-1	12	.	TRBJ2-7	CSVEGGQYEQYF	TGCAGCGTTGAAGGGGGGCAGTACGAGCAGTACTTC
.	TRBV15	14	.	TRBJ1-4	CATSRVQRAEKLFF	TGTGCCACCAGCAGAGTTCAAAGAGCGGAAAAACTGTTTTTT
.	TRBV27	14	.	TRBJ2-2	CASSVGFNTGELFF	TGTGCCAGCAGTGTGGGATTTAACACCGGGGAGCTGTTTTTT
.	TRBV7-9	16	.	TRBJ2-1	CASSSLEGVAYNEQFF	TGTGCCAGCAGCTCATTAGAGGGGGTCGCATACAATGAGCAGTTCTTC
.	TRBV7-9	12	.	TRBJ1-3	CASSLGGNTIYF	TGTGCCAGCAGCTTAGGTGGAAACACCATATATTTT
TRBD1	TRBV19	15	once	TRBJ1-6	CASSNPTGMNSPLHF	TGTGCCAGTAGTAACCCGACAGGGATGAATTCACCCCTCCACTTT
.	TRBV6-1	11	.	TRBJ2-5	CASRLKETQYF	TGTGCCAGCAGACTGAAAGAGACCCAGTACTTC
.	TRBV10-3	14	.	TRBJ1-1	CAISGDGLDTEAFF	TGTGCCATCAGTGGTGACGGACTAGACACTGAAGCTTTCTTT
.	TRBV7-2	14	.	TRBJ1-6	CASSPPSYNSPLHF	TGTGCCAGCAGCCCGCCCTCCTATAATTCACCCCTCCACTTT
TRBD1	TRBV7-2	18	.	TRBJ1-2	CASSWPPLHDRVDYGYTF	TGTGCCAGCAGCTGGCCGCCCCTCCATGACAGGGTCGACTATGGCTACACCTTC
.	TRBV27	15	.	TRBJ2-1	CASSPFKTAYNEQFF	TGTGCCAGCAGTCCTTTCAAGACAGCCTACAATGAGCAGTTCTTC
TRBD1	TRBV7-2	18	.	TRBJ1-5	CASEGTSQVTGGRQPQHF	TGTGCCAGTGAGGGGACGTCCCAGGTGACAGGGGGCCGTCAGCCCCAGCATTTT
TRBD1	TRBV19	17	.	TRBJ1-5	CASSPQPRQGANQPQHF	TGTGCCAGTAGTCCTCAACCTCGACAGGGGGCTAACCAGCCCCAGCATTTT
.	TRBV6-5	15	.	TRBJ1-3	CASSPTASSGNTIYF	TGTGCCAGCAGTCCGACAGCATCCTCTGGAAACACCATATATTTT
TRBD1	TRBV9	11	.	TRBJ1-1	CASKGTDEAFF	TGTGCCAGCAAGGGGACAGATGAAGCTTTCTTT
.	TRBV2	14	.	TRBJ2-7	CASSHDLAVYEQYF	TGTGCCAGCAGCCACGACTTGGCTGTATACGAGCAGTACTTC
.	TRBV27	14	few	TRBJ1-5	CASSLGGTYQPQHF	TGTGCCAGCAGTTTAGGGGGGACTTATCAGCCCCAGCATTTT
TRBD2	TRBV6-1	17	.	TRBJ2-3	CASSDLAGGPSTDTQYF	TGTGCCAGCAGTGACCTAGCGGGGGGCCCGAGCACAGATACGCAGTATTTT
.	TRBV18	15	.	TRBJ2-7	CASSQRDLGSVEQYF	TGTGCCAGCTCACAGAGGGACCTGGGGTCCGTCGAGCAGTACTTC
TRBD1	TRBV5-1	14	.	TRBJ1-1	CASSLGQGVTEAFF	TGCGCCAGCTCCTTAGGACAGGGTGTAACTGAAGCTTTCTTT
TRBD1	TRBV11-3	14	.	TRBJ1-4	CASSSGTENEKLFF	TGTGCCAGCAGCTCAGGGACAGAGAATGAAAAACTGTTTTTT